A single sample gave rise to the 23 T cell receptor beta chains below, sequenced in a study of blood T cell repertoires in COVID-19. Assay: immunoSEQ multiplex PCR; the TCRdb copy retains only in-frame clones and omits some. The sample contains 110,000 to 150,000 clones, around nine tenths of which appear only once. The sample consisted of peripheral blood. These receptors all stem from a woman in her forties or fifties with acute or convalescent COVID-19.

V is TRBV7-8 and J is TRBJ1-1; no clear D gene. Trimming removed 5 bases from V and 1 base from J, with 8 bases in between. The CDR3 contains 13 residues. Germline V gene sequence: CDR1 SGHVS, CDR2 FQNEAQ. The chain's CDR3 is CASSAPGNTEAFF. The CDR3 bases are TGTGCCAGCAGCGCCCCCGGGAACACTGAAGCTTTCTTT.

The chain combines TRBV27 with TRBJ2-7; 10 positions agree with TRBD2. The CDR3 contains 15 residues. V gave up 5 bases and J gave up 3 bases; unmatched junction bases: 7. Germline V gene data show CDR1 as MNHEY and CDR2 as SMNVEV (reference sequence). The CDR3 reads CASSITGLAIYEQYF. As DNA, the CDR3 is TGTGCCAGCAGTATTACGGGACTAGCGATCTACGAGCAGTACTTC.

This clone was detected only once. The junction shows a germline mismatch at one end, possibly a read error. The chain uses TRBV19 and TRBJ2-1; 9 nucleotides agree with TRBD2. Germline V CDR1 and CDR2: LNHDA, SQIVND (reference sequence). The CDR3 contains 15 residues. The CDR3 protein is CASSLYSGRLPLLLF. The DNA for the CDR3 is TGTGCCAGTAGTCTGTATAGCGGGAGATTGCCCCTTCTGCTCTTC.

The rearrangement links TRBV28 to TRBJ2-7; the match to TRBD2 covers 14 bases. CDR3 length: 18 residues. V shed 4 bases, J shed 4 bases, and the junction held 12 bases outside the gene matches. Germline CDR1 MDHEN, CDR2 SYDVKM. The CDR3 here is CASSSLGLAGGRIYEQYF. The CDR3 bases are TGTGCCAGCAGTTCCCTCGGACTAGCGGGGGGTCGAATTTACGAGCAGTACTTC.

The rearrangement links TRBV28 to TRBJ1-2; the D is unclear. V gave up 4 bases and J gave up 5 bases, with 5 bases separating them. Germline V lookup: CDR1 MDHEN, CDR2 SYDVKM. The CDR3 spans 11 residues. CDR3 loop: CASSSQYGYTF. The CDR3 DNA reads TGTGCCAGCAGTTCACAGTATGGCTACACCTTC.

V is TRBV10-3 and J is TRBJ1-2; D remains ambiguous. CDR3 length equals 13 residues. CDR1 and CDR2 from the germline V gene are ENHRY and SYGVKD. Trimming shortened V by 0 bases and J by 5 bases, and 7 bases separated the two germline ends. Here the CDR3 reads CAISESREYGYTF. The CDR3 DNA reads as TGTGCCATCAGTGAGTCCCGGGAATATGGCTACACCTTC.

CDR3 region: CASSYSRTQQDYNEQFF. The CDR3 DNA reads TGTGCCAGCAGTTACTCGAGGACTCAACAAGACTACAATGAGCAGTTCTTC. The rearrangement joins TRBV6-2 or TRBV6-3 to TRBJ2-1; possibly TRBD2 for D (5 bases). Germline lookup yields CDR1 MNHEY and CDR2 SVGEGT. V lost 0 bases to trimming and J lost 3 bases, with 15 bases between them. The CDR3 has 17 amino acids.

The chain couples TRBV5-8 to TRBJ1-4; D gene uncertain. Trimming pared 1 base from V and 4 bases from J, leaving 11 bases between. Germline V lookup: CDR1 SGHTS, CDR2 YDEGEE. The CDR3 covers 15 residues. The CDR3 protein is CASSLISPLNEKLFF. For the CDR3, the DNA is TGTGCCAGCAGCTTGATCAGTCCCCTTAATGAAAAACTGTTTTTT.

This rearrangement joins TRBV6-5 to TRBJ1-5; TRBD1 aligns across 9 bases. The germline gives CDR1 MNHEY, CDR2 SVGAGI. CDR3 size: 13 residues. V shed 6 bases, J shed 7 bases, and the junction held 4 bases outside the gene matches. CDR3 in amino acids: CASRRTGDQPQHF. In DNA, the CDR3 is TGTGCCAGCAGGAGGACAGGGGACCAGCCCCAGCATTTT.

About this clone: The germline gene is not matched at one end of the junction; a read error may be the cause. Other DNA sequences in the same sample also yield this CDR3. The rearrangement links TRBV6-4 to TRBJ2-7; tentatively, D is TRBD1 (6 bases). The CDR3 has 12 amino acids. Germline V gives CDR1 MRHNA, CDR2 SNTAGT. This CDR3 reads CASRRTVYEQYF. The CDR3 region has the DNA TGTGCCAGCAGAAGGACAGTCTACGAACAGTACTTC.

The chain uses TRBV30 and TRBJ2-5; no clear D. Trimming stripped 2 bases from V and 3 bases from J, with 13 bases between. This CDR3 has 14 residues. The germline CDR1 and CDR2 sequences are GTSNPN and SVGIG (reference sequence). The CDR3 region has the DNA TGTGCCTGGAGTACCTCCGGGTTAGAAGAGACCCAGTACTTC. It yields the protein CAWSTSGLEETQYF.

The chain links TRBV20-1 to TRBJ2-5; D is unclear. The CDR3 totals 11 residues. Germline lookup yields CDR1 DFQATT and CDR2 SNEGSKA (reference sequence). Trimming cost V 5 bases and J 0 bases, with 4 bases left between them. The DNA for the CDR3 is TGCAGTGCTCCCGACCAAGAGACCCAGTACTTC. Encoded protein: CSAPDQETQYF.

The CDR3 here is CATSIDSGYGYTF. Written as DNA, the CDR3 is TGTGCCACCAGCATAGACAGCGGCTATGGCTACACCTTC. The chain is built from TRBV15 and TRBJ1-2, with a weak D call TRBD1 (5 bases). V lost 4 bases and J lost 4, with 10 bases in between. In germline, CDR1 is LNHNV, CDR2 YYDKDF (reference sequence). CDR3 length: 13 residues.

The rearrangement uses TRBV6-5 and TRBJ1-2; no clear D. Germline V gene sequence: CDR1 MNHEY, CDR2 SVGAGI. CDR3 size: 13 residues. The ends were cut back, 5 bases at V and 4 bases at J, with 11 bases in the middle. This chain's CDR3 is CASSLEVGYGYTF. The CDR3 region has the DNA TGTGCCAGCAGTCTCGAAGTCGGCTATGGCTACACCTTC.

V is TRBV7-2 and J is TRBJ2-7; the D is unclear. CDR3 length: 13 amino acids. CDR1 is SGHTA, CDR2 FQGNSA, per germline. V dropped 1 base and J dropped 3 bases, with 7 bases sitting between them. CDR3 coding DNA: TGTGCCAGCAGCTTAGGTAGAAACTACGAGCAGTACTTC. Its translation: CASSLGRNYEQYF. The full variable domain, in which reference TRBV7-2 and TRBJ2-7 provide the parts outside the CDR3, is GAGVSQSPSNKVTEKGKDVELRCDPISGHTALYWYRQSLGQGLEFLIYFQGNSAPDKSGLPSDRFSAERTGGSVSTLTIQRTQQEDSAVYLCASSLGRNYEQYFGPGTRLTVT.

The V and J genes are TRBV3-1 (or the pseudogene TRBV3-2) and TRBJ1-1, with 8 bases that match TRBD1. J gave up 5 bases and V 6 bases, and 8 bases lay outside the gene matches. CDR3 length: 14 amino acids. Germline CDR1 reads LGHDT; CDR2 reads YNNKEL (reference sequence). CDR3 coding DNA: TGTGCCAGCAGAGGACAGGGCGTGGGGACTGAAGCTTTCTTT. This codes for CASRGQGVGTEAFF.

This clone was detected only once. The chain uses TRBV14 and TRBJ1-1, with 8 positions matching TRBD1. Losses at the gene ends were 0 bases for V and 4 bases for J; bases not matched to a gene: 13. The V gene's germline CDR1 is SGHDN and CDR2 FVKESK. The CDR3 contains 18 residues. The CDR3 coding sequence is TGTGCCAGCAGCCAAGAGCCCACGGAGCAGGGGGCGAGCACTGAAGCTTTCTTT. Residues: CASSQEPTEQGASTEAFF.

The table lists this clone with a few counts. The chain links TRBV2 to TRBJ2-1; 15 positions match TRBD2. Trimming at V came to 2 bases and at J to 7 bases, leaving 6 bases not matched to a gene. This CDR3 spans 17 amino acids. Germline V CDR1 and CDR2: SNHLY, FYNNEI. Here the CDR3 DNA reads TGTGCCAGCAGTGAAATGGGACTAGCGGGAGGTAGGAATGAGCAGTTCTTC. This codes for CASSEMGLAGGRNEQFF.

The CDR3 protein is CASSYRLFGSSYEQYF. The CDR3, as DNA: TGTGCCAGCAGTTACAGATTATTCGGGTCATCCTACGAGCAGTACTTC. The chain carries TRBV6-5 and TRBJ2-7; no clear D gene. V was trimmed by 2 bases and J by 1 base, leaving 15 bases between them. The CDR3 extends over 16 amino acids. Germline loops: CDR1 MNHEY, CDR2 SVGAGI.

The chain uses TRBV21-1 and TRBJ2-4; whether TRBD1, the table's D call, matches the DNA was not checked. TRBV21-1 is a pseudogene locus. This CDR3 contains 20 residues. The CDR3 nucleotides read TGTGCCAGCAGGAAAAGAGGGGACAGGGTGGATCGGAAAGCCAAAAACATTCAGTACTTC. Its protein is CASRKRGDRVDRKAKNIQYF.

The CDR3 DNA reads TGTGCCATCAGTGCCGGTAATGGGGGGAGGGAAGAGACCCAGTACTTC. Protein sequence: CAISAGNGGREETQYF. The chain couples TRBV10-3 to TRBJ2-5; TRBD2 matches 7 bases. Germline-derived CDR1 and CDR2 are ENHRY and SYGVKD. The CDR3 spans 16 residues. Trimming at V came to 4 bases and at J to 3 bases, leaving 11 bases not matched to a gene.

The chain employs TRBV29-1 and TRBJ2-2; D is undetermined. The CDR3 is 15 amino acids. Deletions cut 7 bases from V and 2 bases from J, with 17 bases between. CDR1 and CDR2 from the germline V gene are SQVTM and ANQGSEA. The DNA of the CDR3 is TGCAGCGCTACTAAGGCCTCTGCTAACACCGGGGAGCTGTTTTTT. This sequence encodes CSATKASANTGELFF.

This sequence joins TRBV27 and TRBJ2-7; D not resolved. Germline CDR1 reads MNHEY; CDR2 reads SMNVEV (reference sequence). The CDR3 has 18 amino acids. V lost 5 bases and J 6 bases, leaving 29 bases between the germline ends. The CDR3 loop is CASSEAGFLGSPLGEQYF. Written as DNA, the CDR3 is TGTGCCAGCAGTGAGGCTGGGTTCTTAGGATCCCCCCTGGGCGAGCAGTACTTC.